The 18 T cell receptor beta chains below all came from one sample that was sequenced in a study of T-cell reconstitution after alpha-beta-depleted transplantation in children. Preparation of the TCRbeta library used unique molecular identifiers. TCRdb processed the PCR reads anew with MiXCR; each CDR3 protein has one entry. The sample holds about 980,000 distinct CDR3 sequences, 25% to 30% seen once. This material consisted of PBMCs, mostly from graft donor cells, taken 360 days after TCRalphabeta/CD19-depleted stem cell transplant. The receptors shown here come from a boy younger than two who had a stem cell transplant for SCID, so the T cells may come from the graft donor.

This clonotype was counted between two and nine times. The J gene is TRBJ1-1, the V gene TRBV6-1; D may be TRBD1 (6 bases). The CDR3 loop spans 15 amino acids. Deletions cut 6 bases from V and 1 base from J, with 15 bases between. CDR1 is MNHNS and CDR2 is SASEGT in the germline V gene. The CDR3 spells CASSVRDIPNTEAFF. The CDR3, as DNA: TGTGCCAGCAGCGTACGGGACATCCCGAACACTGAAGCTTTCTTT.

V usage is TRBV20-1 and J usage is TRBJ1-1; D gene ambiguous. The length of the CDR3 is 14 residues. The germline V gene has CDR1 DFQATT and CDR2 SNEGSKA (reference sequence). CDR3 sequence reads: CRIGRDAMNTEAFF. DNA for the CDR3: TGCAGGATAGGGAGGGATGCCATGAACACTGAAGCTTTCTTT.

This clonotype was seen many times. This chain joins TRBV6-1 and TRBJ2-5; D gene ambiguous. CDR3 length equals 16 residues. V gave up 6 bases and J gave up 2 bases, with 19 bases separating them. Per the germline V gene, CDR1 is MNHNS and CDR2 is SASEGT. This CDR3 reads CASRSQDPAFQETQYF. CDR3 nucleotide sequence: TGTGCCAGCAGATCTCAGGATCCGGCCTTTCAAGAGACCCAGTACTTC.

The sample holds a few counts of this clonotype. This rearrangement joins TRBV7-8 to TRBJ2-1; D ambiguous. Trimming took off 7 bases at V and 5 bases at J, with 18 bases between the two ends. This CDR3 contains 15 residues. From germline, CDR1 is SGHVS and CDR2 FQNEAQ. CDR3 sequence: CASKYEDHLNNEQFF. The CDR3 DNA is TGTGCCAGCAAATATGAGGATCACTTAAACAATGAGCAGTTCTTC.

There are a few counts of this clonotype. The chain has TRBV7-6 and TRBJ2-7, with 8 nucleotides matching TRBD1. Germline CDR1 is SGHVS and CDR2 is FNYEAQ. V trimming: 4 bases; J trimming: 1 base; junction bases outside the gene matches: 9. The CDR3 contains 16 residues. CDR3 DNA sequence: TGTGCCAGCAGCTCCCGAGATGGACAGGGTTCCTACGAGCAGTACTTC. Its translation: CASSSRDGQGSYEQYF.

The CDR3 DNA reads TGTGCCAGCAGCTTAATCACAGGGGGGCCCCGAGAGCAGTACTTC. Amino acids: CASSLITGGPREQYF. The chain couples TRBV13 to TRBJ2-7; 8 bases line up with TRBD1. Germline-derived CDR1 and CDR2 are PRHDT and FYEKMQ (reference sequence). This CDR3 comprises 15 residues. V lost 2 bases, J lost 7 bases, and 10 bases stayed unmatched.

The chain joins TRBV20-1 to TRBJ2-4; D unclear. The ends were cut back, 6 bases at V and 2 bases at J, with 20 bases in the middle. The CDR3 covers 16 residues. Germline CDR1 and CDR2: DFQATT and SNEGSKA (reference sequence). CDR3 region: CSASLLTSSSKNIQYF. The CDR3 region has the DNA TGCAGTGCCTCCCTCTTGACGAGTTCGTCCAAAAACATTCAGTACTTC.

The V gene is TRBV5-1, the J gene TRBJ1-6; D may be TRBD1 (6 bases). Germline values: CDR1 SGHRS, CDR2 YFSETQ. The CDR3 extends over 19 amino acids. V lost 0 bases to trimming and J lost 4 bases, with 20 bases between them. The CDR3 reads CASSLASVGGPRYNSPLHF. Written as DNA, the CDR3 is TGCGCCAGCAGCTTGGCCAGCGTGGGGGGGCCGAGATATAATTCACCCCTCCACTTT. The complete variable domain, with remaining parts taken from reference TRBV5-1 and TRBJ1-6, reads KAGVTQTPRYLIKTRGQQVTLSCSPISGHRSVSWYQQTPGQGLQFLFEYFSETQRNKGNFPGRFSGRQFSNSRSEMNVSTLELGDSALYLCASSLASVGGPRYNSPLHFGNGTRLTVT.

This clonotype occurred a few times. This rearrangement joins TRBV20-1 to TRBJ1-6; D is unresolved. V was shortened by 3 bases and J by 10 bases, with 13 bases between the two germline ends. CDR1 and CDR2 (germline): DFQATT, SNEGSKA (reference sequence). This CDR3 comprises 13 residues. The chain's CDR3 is CSASSELGSPLHF. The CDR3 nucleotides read TGCAGTGCTAGCTCGGAGCTTGGGTCACCCCTCCACTTT.

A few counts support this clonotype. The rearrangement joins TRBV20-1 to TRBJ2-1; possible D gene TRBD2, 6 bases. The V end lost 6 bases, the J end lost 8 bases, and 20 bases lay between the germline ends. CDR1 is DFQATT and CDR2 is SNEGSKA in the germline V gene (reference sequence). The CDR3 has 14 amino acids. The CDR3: CSAEEQTSRDEQFF. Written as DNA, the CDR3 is TGCAGTGCCGAGGAACAGACTAGTCGCGATGAGCAGTTCTTC.

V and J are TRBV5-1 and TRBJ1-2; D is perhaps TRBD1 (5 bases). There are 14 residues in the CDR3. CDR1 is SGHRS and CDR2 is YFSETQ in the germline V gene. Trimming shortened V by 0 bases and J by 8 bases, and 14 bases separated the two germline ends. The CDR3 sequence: CASSLGSGTGGYTF. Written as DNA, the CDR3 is TGCGCCAGCAGCTTGGGTTCAGGGACTGGGGGCTACACCTTC.

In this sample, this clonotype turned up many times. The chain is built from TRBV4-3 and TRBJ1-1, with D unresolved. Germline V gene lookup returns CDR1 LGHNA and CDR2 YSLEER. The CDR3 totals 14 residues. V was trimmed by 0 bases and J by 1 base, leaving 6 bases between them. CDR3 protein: CASSQEGWNTEAFF. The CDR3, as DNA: TGCGCCAGCAGCCAAGAGGGGTGGAACACTGAAGCTTTCTTT.

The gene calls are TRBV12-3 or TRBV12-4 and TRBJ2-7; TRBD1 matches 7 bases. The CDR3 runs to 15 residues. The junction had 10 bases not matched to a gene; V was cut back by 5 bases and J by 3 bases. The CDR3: CASSLTGTAVYEQYF. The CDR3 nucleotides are TGTGCCAGCAGTCTTACCGGGACAGCTGTCTACGAGCAGTACTTC.

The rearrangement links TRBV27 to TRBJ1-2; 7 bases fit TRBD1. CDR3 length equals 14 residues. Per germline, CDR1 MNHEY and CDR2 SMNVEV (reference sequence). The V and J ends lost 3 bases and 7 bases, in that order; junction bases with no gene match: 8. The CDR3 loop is CASSFLGGLTGYTF. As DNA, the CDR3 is TGTGCCAGCAGTTTCCTAGGGGGCCTCACTGGCTACACCTTC.

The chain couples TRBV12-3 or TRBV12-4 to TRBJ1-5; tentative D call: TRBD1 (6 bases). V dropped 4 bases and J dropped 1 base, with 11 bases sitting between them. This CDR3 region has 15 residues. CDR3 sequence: CASSSLGGSNQPQHF. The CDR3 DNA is TGTGCCAGCAGTTCCCTAGGGGGAAGCAATCAGCCCCAGCATTTT.

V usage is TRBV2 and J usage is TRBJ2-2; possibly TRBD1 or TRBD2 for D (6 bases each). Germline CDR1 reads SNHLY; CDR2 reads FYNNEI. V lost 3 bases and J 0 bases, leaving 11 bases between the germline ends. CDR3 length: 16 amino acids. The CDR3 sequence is CASSDSRGANTGELFF. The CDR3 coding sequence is TGTGCCAGCAGTGACTCAAGGGGGGCGAACACCGGGGAGCTGTTTTTT.

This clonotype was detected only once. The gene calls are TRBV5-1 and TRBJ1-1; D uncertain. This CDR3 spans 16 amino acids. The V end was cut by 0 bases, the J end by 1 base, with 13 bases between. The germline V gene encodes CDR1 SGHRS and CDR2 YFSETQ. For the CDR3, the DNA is TGCGCCAGCAGCTTGGCCGCGATAGGCAGGAACACTGAAGCTTTCTTT. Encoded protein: CASSLAAIGRNTEAFF.

The CDR3 coding sequence is TGTGCCAGCAGCCAAGATGACCCAGAAGCGGGAGCTTTCTTT. The encoded protein is CASSQDDPEAGAFF. The rearrangement joins TRBV4-2 to TRBJ1-1; no clear D. Germline CDR1 reads LGHNA; CDR2 reads YNFKEQ. The CDR3 extends over 14 amino acids. The V end lost 0 bases, the J end lost 10 bases, and 15 bases lay between the germline ends.